This T cell receptor beta chain appears in the sequencing data of a study of blood T cell repertoires in COVID-19. At the level of the study: Acute-phase and convalescent COVID-19 samples originated in the United States, Italy and Spain. PBMCs, B-cell-depleted T cells, or T cells provided the cDNA or gDNA that made up the material.

Produced via immunoSEQ multiplex PCR; TCRdb's table is partial and in-frame only. Among about 200,000 clones listed, 65% to 85% were seen once. The CDR3 extends over 14 amino acids. With 10 bases removed from V and 2 bases from J, the gap between germline ends came to 15 bases. Germline assignment: CDR1 ENHRY and CDR2 SYGVKD. This clone was counted between two and nine times. The clonotype comes from a man in his forties with acute or convalescent COVID-19. The source material was peripheral blood. The V and J genes are TRBV10-3 and TRBJ1-5; D may be TRBD1 (6 bases). CDR3 sequence: CASRQDSGNQPQHF. DNA for the CDR3: TGTGCCAGCCGACAGGATTCGGGCAATCAGCCCCAGCATTTT.